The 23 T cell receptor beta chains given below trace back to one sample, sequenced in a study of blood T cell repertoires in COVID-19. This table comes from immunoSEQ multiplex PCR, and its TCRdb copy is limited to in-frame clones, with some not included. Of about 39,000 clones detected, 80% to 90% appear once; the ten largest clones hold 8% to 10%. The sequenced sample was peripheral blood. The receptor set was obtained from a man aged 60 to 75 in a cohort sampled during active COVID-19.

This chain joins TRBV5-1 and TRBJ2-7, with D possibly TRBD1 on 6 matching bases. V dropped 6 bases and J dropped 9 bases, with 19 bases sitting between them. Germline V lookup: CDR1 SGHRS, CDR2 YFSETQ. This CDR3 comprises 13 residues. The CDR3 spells CASNRDTSPTQYF. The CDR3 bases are TGCGCCAGCAACCGGGACACCTCCCCGACGCAGTACTTC.

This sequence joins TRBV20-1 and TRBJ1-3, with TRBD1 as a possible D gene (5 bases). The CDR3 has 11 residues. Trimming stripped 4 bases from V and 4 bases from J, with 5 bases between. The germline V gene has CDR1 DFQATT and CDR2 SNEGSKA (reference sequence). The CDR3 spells CSANRGNTIYF. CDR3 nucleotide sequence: TGCAGTGCTAACAGGGGAAACACCATATATTTT.

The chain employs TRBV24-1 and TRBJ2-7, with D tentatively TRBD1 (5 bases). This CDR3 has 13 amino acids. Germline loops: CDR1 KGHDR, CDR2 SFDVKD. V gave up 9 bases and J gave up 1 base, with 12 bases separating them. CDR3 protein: CATQDSPSYEQYF. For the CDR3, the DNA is TGTGCCACCCAAGACAGCCCGTCCTACGAGCAGTACTTC.

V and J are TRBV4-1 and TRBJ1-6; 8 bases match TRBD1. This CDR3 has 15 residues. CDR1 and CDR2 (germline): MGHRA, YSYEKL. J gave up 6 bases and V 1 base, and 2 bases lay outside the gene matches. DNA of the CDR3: TGCGCCAGCAGCCAAGGGACAGGGAGTAATTCACCCCTCCACTTT. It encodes CASSQGTGSNSPLHF.

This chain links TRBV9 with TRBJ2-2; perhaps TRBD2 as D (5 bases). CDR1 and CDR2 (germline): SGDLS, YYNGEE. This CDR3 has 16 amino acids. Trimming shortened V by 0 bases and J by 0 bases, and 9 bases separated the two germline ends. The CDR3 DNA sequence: TGTGCCAGCAGCGTAGTGGGGAGTACGAACACCGGGGAGCTGTTTTTT. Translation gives CASSVVGSTNTGELFF.

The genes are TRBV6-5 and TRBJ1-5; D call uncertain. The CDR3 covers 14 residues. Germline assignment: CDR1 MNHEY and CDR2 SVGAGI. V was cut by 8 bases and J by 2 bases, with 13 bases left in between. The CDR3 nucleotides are TGTGCCAGCCATCGAGGCCATGGCAATCAGCCCCAGCATTTT. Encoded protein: CASHRGHGNQPQHF.

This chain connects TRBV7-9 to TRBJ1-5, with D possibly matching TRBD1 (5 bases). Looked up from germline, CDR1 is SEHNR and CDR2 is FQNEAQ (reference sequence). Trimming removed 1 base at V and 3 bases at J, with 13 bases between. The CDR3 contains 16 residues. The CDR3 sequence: CASSLVTGSTNQPQHF. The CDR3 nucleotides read TGTGCCAGCAGCTTAGTCACAGGCTCCACCAATCAGCCCCAGCATTTT.

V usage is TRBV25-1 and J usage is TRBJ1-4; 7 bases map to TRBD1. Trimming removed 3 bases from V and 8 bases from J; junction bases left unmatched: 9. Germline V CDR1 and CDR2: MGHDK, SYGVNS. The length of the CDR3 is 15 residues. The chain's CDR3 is CASSDHRGSGEKLFF. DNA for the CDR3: TGTGCCAGCAGTGATCACAGGGGTTCGGGGGAAAAACTGTTTTTT.

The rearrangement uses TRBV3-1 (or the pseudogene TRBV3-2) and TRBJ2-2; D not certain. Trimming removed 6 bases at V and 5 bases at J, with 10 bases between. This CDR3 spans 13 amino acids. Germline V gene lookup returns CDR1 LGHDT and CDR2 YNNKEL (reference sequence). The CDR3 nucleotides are TGTGCCAGCAGACCCCGTAGTACCGGGGAGCTGTTTTTT. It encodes CASRPRSTGELFF.

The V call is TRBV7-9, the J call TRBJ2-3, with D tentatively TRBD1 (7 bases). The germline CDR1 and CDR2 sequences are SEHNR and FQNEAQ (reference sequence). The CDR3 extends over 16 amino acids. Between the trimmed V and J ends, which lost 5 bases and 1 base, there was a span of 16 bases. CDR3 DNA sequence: TGTGCCAGCAGCACAGGGGTGCCTAGCGGCACAGATACGCAGTATTTT. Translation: CASSTGVPSGTDTQYF.

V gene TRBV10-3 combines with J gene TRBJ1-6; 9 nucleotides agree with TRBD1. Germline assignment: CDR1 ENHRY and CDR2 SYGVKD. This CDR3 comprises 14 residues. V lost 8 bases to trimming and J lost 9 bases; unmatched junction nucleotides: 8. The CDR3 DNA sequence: TGTGCCATCGGATTTGGGACAGGGACTTCACCCCTCCACTTT. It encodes CAIGFGTGTSPLHF.

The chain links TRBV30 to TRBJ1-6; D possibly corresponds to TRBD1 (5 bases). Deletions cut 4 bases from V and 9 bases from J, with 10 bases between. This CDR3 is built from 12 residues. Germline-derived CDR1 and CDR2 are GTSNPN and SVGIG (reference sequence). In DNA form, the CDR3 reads TGTGCCTGGACGCAGGGTGGTTCACCCCTCCACTTT. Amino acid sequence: CAWTQGGSPLHF.

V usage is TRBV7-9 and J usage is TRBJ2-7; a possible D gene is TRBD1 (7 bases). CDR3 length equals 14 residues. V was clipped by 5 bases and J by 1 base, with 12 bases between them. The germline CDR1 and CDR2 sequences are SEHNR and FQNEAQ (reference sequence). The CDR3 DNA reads TGTGCCAGCAGCCCCGCAGGGGGGTCCTACGAGCAGTACTTC. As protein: CASSPAGGSYEQYF.

Here the CDR3 reads CASKEANTGELFF. CDR3 in DNA: TGTGCCAGCAAAGAGGCTAACACCGGGGAGCTGTTTTTT. This chain joins TRBV27 and TRBJ2-2; D is uncertain. With 7 bases removed from V and 2 bases from J, the gap between germline ends came to 8 bases. The germline V gene encodes CDR1 MNHEY and CDR2 SMNVEV (reference sequence). The CDR3 length is 13 residues.

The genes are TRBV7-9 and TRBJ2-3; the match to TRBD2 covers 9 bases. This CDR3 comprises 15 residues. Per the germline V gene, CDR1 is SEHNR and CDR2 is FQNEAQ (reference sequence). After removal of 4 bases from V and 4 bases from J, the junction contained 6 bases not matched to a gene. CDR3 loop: CASSSDSGRADTQYF. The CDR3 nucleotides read TGTGCCAGCAGCTCCGATAGCGGGAGAGCAGATACGCAGTATTTT.

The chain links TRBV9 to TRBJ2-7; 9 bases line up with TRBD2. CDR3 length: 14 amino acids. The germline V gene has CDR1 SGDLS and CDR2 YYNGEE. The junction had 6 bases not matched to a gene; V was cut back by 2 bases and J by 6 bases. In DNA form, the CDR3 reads TGTGCCAGCAGCGTTAGTAGCGGGAGTGGCGAGCAGTACTTC. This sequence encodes CASSVSSGSGEQYF.

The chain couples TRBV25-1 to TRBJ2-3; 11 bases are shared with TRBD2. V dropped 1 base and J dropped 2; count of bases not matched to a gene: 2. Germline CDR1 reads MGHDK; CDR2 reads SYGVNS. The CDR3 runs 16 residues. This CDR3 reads CASSEFSGGVTDTQYF. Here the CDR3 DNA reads TGTGCCAGCAGTGAATTTAGCGGGGGGGTCACAGATACGCAGTATTTT.

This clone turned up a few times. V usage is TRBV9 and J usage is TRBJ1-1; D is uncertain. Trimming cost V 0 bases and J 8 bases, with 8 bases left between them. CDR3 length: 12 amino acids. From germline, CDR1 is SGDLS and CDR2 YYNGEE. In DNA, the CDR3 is TGTGCCAGCAGCGTAGCAGGCAGGGAAGCTTTCTTT. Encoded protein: CASSVAGREAFF.

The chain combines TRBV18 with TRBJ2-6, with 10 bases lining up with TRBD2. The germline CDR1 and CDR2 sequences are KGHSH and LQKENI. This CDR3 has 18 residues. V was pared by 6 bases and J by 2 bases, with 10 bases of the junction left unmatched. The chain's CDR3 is CASSLGTSAHPGANVLTF. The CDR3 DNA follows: TGTGCCAGCTCGCTCGGGACTAGCGCCCATCCTGGGGCCAACGTCCTGACTTTC.

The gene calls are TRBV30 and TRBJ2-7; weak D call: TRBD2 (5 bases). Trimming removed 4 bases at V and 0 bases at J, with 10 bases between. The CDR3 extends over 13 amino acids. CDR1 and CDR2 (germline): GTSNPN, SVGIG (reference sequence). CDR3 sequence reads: CAWISGDSYEQYF. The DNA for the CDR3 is TGTGCCTGGATATCCGGGGACTCCTACGAGCAGTACTTC.

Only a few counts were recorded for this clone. CDR3 residues: CASSQSNFRLAENSSYNEQFF. CDR3 bases: TGCGCCAGCAGTCAATCTAATTTTAGACTAGCGGAGAACAGCTCCTACAATGAGCAGTTCTTC. J is TRBJ2-1 and V is TRBV23-1; 9 bases fit TRBD2. TRBV23-1 is recorded as an ORF, its role being uncertain. The CDR3 runs to 21 residues. After removal of 0 bases from V and 0 bases from J, the junction contained 15 bases not matched to a gene.

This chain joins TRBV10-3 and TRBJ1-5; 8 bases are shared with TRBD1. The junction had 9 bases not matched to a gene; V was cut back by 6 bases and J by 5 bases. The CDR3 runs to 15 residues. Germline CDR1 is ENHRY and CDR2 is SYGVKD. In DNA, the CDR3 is TGTGCCATCAGCCCGAGACAGGGGAGGGATCAGCCCCAGCATTTT. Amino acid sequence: CAISPRQGRDQPQHF.

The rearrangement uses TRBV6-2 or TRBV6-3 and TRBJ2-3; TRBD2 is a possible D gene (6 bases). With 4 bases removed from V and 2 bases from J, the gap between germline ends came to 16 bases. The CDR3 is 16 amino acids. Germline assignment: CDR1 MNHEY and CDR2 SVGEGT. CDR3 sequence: CASSWDPGVLTDTQYF. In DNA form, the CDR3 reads TGTGCCAGCAGTTGGGACCCGGGAGTCCTCACAGATACGCAGTATTTT.